This T cell receptor beta chain was sequenced during a study of cytomegalovirus exposure and HLA in healthy donors. Turning to the study itself: There were roughly 110 million unique TCR beta sequences, drawn from 200 million or so T cells, in an earlier analysis. Findings and caveats of the study: As was reported, the HLA-A and HLA-B alleles of most subjects were accurately predicted from TCR beta sequences.

The PCR had 60 Vbeta and 13 Jbeta primers. TCRdb keeps only in-frame clones here, not all; method: immunoSEQ multiplex PCR. The data contain 90,000 to 130,000 clones, roughly 80% of them singletons. Despite likely unrecorded immune exposures, the donors were nominally healthy at the time of sampling. With regard to this clone: What it binds is unknown. Additional DNA sequences in this sample encode the identical CDR3.

This CDR3 region has 12 residues. V was pared by 3 bases and J by 0 bases, with 3 bases between. Germline loops: CDR1 SQVTM, CDR2 ANQGSEA. What was sequenced was PBMCs. The sequence came from a woman aged 25 to 39 in good health and CMV-seronegative. J is TRBJ2-1 and V is TRBV29-1; D remains ambiguous. CDR3 coding DNA: TGCAGCGTTGAGCGCTCCTACAATGAGCAGTTCTTC. Translating it yields CSVERSYNEQFF.